One and the same sample provided the 15 T cell receptor beta chains below, sequenced in a study of OX40 agonist ivuxolimab in advanced cancers. Repertoires were generated with immunoSEQ multiplex PCR, while TCRdb's copy carries only in-frame clones and drops some. This table has fewer than 70,000 clones, about nine tenths appearing once. This material consisted of CD4+ or CD8+ T cells sorted from blood, taken in a trial of the OX40 agonist ivuxolimab. Receptors were obtained from an adult with an advanced solid tumor such as melanoma, head and neck, liver or kidney cancer.

As regards this clone: Other DNA sequences of this sample code for an identical CDR3. The chain uses TRBV19 and TRBJ2-5; D possibly corresponds to TRBD1 (5 bases). This CDR3 comprises 14 residues. Germline assignment: CDR1 LNHDA and CDR2 SQIVND (reference sequence). V lost 3 bases and J 1 base, leaving 9 bases between the germline ends. The CDR3 protein is CASSIQGAQETQYF. The CDR3 DNA follows: TGTGCCAGTAGTATCCAGGGTGCCCAAGAGACCCAGTACTTC. The full variable domain, its missing parts supplied by reference TRBV19 and TRBJ2-5, is DGGITQSPKYLFRKEGQNVTLSCEQNLNHDAMYWYRQDPGQGLRLIYYSQIVNDFQKGDIAEGYSVSREKKESFPLTVTSAQKNPTAFYLCASSIQGAQETQYFGPGTRLLVL.

V gene TRBV27 combines with J gene TRBJ2-2, with 12 positions matching TRBD1. Trimming cost V 8 bases and J 4 bases; bases outside gene matches: 8. Germline values: CDR1 MNHEY, CDR2 SMNVEV (reference sequence). CDR3 length: 16 amino acids. CDR3 loop: CASGTGGAWGTGELFF. The CDR3 nucleotides are TGTGCCAGCGGGACAGGGGGCGCTTGGGGCACCGGGGAGCTGTTTTTT.

The chain employs TRBV18 and TRBJ2-7, with D perhaps matching TRBD1 (5 bases). Germline values: CDR1 KGHSH, CDR2 LQKENI. Trimming took 3 bases from V and 3 from J, leaving 12 bases between them. There are 14 residues in the CDR3. CDR3 protein: CASSPNQGYYEQYF. The CDR3 coding sequence is TGTGCCAGCTCACCGAATCAGGGATACTACGAGCAGTACTTC.

The chain has TRBV7-6 and TRBJ1-3; D ambiguous. The CDR3 spans 15 residues. Trimming cost V 5 bases and J 4 bases, with 15 bases left between them. The germline V gene has CDR1 SGHVS and CDR2 FNYEAQ. The CDR3 DNA sequence: TGTGCCAGCAGCCCCCGGGCAGTACCCGGAAACACCATATATTTT. Amino acids: CASSPRAVPGNTIYF.

This chain connects TRBV18 to TRBJ1-6; D gene unclear. Germline CDR1 is KGHSH and CDR2 is LQKENI. Trimming left V 6 bases short and J 10 bases short, with 19 bases between. The CDR3 is made up of 15 amino acids. The CDR3 coding sequence is TGTGCCAGCTCCATCATGGATATACGGGAGTCACCCCTCCACTTT. It yields the protein CASSIMDIRESPLHF.

This chain connects TRBV7-8 to TRBJ2-1; no definite D call. The germline gives CDR1 SGHVS, CDR2 FQNEAQ. There are 13 residues in the CDR3. Trimming took off 4 bases at V and 9 bases at J, with 13 bases between the two ends. The CDR3 DNA sequence: TGTGCCAGCAGCTCGCGTGTGGCCCTTGAGCAGTTCTTC. It encodes CASSSRVALEQFF.

The rearrangement uses TRBV7-9 and TRBJ2-2; unclear D gene. This CDR3 has 14 amino acids. Germline values: CDR1 SEHNR, CDR2 FQNEAQ (reference sequence). Between the trimmed V and J ends, which lost 2 bases and 6 bases, there was a span of 10 bases. The CDR3 nucleotides read TGTGCCAGCAGCTTAAGTCAGAATCCCGGGGAGCTGTTTTTT. It encodes CASSLSQNPGELFF.

The CDR3 spells CASSKSGQTYEQYF. The CDR3 DNA reads TGTGCCAGCAGCAAATCGGGACAGACTTACGAGCAGTACTTC. The J gene is TRBJ2-7, the V gene TRBV5-4; 7 bases match TRBD1. Germline V gene lookup returns CDR1 SGHNT and CDR2 YYREEE (reference sequence). Trimming cost V 4 bases and J 4 bases; bases outside gene matches: 8. The CDR3 is 14 residues long.

The chain couples TRBV6-5 to TRBJ1-3; D is undetermined. Germline V gene lookup returns CDR1 MNHEY and CDR2 SVGAGI. The V gene lost 7 bases and the J gene lost 0 bases, with 4 bases spanning the gap. CDR3 length: 12 residues. The CDR3 DNA sequence: TGTGCCAGCAAGAGCTCTGGAAACACCATATATTTT. Translation: CASKSSGNTIYF.

J is TRBJ2-7 and V is TRBV6-5, with 8 nucleotides matching TRBD2. The CDR3 covers 15 residues. CDR1 MNHEY and CDR2 SVGAGI come from the germline V gene. Trimming removed 6 bases from V and 0 bases from J; junction bases left unmatched: 7. The CDR3: CASSPGGALSYEQYF. The CDR3 DNA reads as TGTGCCAGCAGCCCGGGGGGGGCCCTCTCCTACGAGCAGTACTTC.

As regards this clone: Other nucleotide sequences from this sample produce the same CDR3. The V call is TRBV7-9, the J call TRBJ2-2; D uncertain. The germline V and J ends were trimmed by 2 bases and 8 bases, with 15 bases remaining between them. The CDR3 runs to 15 residues. Germline V gives CDR1 SEHNR, CDR2 FQNEAQ (reference sequence). CDR3 sequence (DNA): TGTGCCAGCAGCTTATCCATGGCTCCTGGGGGGGAGCTGTTTTTT. This gives the protein CASSLSMAPGGELFF.

The gene calls are TRBV5-1 and TRBJ1-1, with 8 positions matching TRBD1. The germline V gene encodes CDR1 SGHRS and CDR2 YFSETQ. This CDR3 is 14 amino acids long. Losses at the gene ends were 0 bases for V and 10 bases for J; bases not matched to a gene: 8. The CDR3, as DNA: TGCGCCAGCAGCTTGGACAGGGGGTATTCCGTAGCTTTCTTT. It encodes CASSLDRGYSVAFF.

The rearrangement links TRBV6-5 to TRBJ2-7, with D perhaps given as TRBD1 or TRBD2 (5 bases each). The germline V gene encodes CDR1 MNHEY and CDR2 SVGAGI. V was clipped by 2 bases and J by 7 bases, with 12 bases between them. CDR3 length equals 13 residues. The CDR3 sequence is CASSYPGTVEQYF. CDR3 nucleotides: TGTGCCAGCAGTTACCCCGGGACGGTTGAGCAGTACTTC.

This clone was seen only once. The chain uses TRBV5-1 and TRBJ1-1; no reliable D call. V was shortened by 4 bases and J by 2 bases, with 9 bases between the two germline ends. Germline CDR1 is SGHRS and CDR2 is YFSETQ. The CDR3 extends over 13 amino acids. The CDR3 protein is CASSRGINTEAFF. In DNA, the CDR3 is TGCGCCAGCAGCAGAGGGATTAACACTGAAGCTTTCTTT.

The CDR3 region has the DNA TGTGCCAGCAGGGGCAGGGCGCAGGACAATGAGCAGTTCTTC. Translating gives CASRGRAQDNEQFF. The chain is built from TRBV5-6 and TRBJ2-1; tentatively, D is TRBD1 (5 bases). V dropped 5 bases and J dropped 5 bases, with 14 bases sitting between them. CDR1 and CDR2 (germline): SGHDT, YYEEEE. This CDR3 spans 14 amino acids.